This T cell receptor beta chain was documented in a study of T cells in women clearing cervical HPV infection. Study at large: For cases, blood was sampled a median around 150 days after lesion detection, interquartile range roughly 90 to 230 days. HLA type stays a possible confounder, typing being limited.

TCRdb keeps only in-frame clones here, not all; method: immunoSEQ multiplex PCR. The sample table sets out about 40,000 clones. About this clone: From the germline J gene comes the end of the CDR3, since the read stops 3 residues before it.

Germline CDR1 is SNHLY and CDR2 is FYNNEI. This CDR3 contains 13 residues. V shed 8 bases and J 3 bases; nucleotides not matched to a gene: 3. The origin of this receptor is a woman aged 18 to 75 with a cervical HPV16 infection that either progressed to CIN3+ or cleared (not recorded which). The sample comprised blood buffy coat. The chain links TRBV2 to TRBJ1-4; 7 bases line up with TRBD1. Partial CDR3 DNA: TGTGCCAGCTTAGGGGGCGCTAATGAAAAA. Translating it yields CASLGGANEK. The whole CDR3 reads CASLGGANEKLFF.